This entry concerns a single TCR beta chain. Repertoires were generated with immunoSEQ multiplex PCR, while TCRdb's copy carries only in-frame clones and drops some. Altogether 15,000 to 20,000 clones are present, 55% to 80% being singletons, with the ten largest covering roughly a fifth. Treatment meaning: randomized to nivolumab then ipilimumab (arm A) or the reverse (arm B). From thawed PBMCs, live CD3+CD8+ cells negative for CD19 and CD56 were sorted. The sample comes from a study of sequential checkpoint blockade in melanoma. The germline V gene has CDR1 SNHLY and CDR2 FYNNEI. With V trimmed by 6 bases and J by 7 bases, 7 bases remained unmatched. The CDR3 runs to 14 residues.

The source of this sequence is a human donor with melanoma. This rearrangement joins TRBV2 to TRBJ1-5; TRBD1 aligns across 9 bases. Sequenced material: CD8+ T cells sorted from blood (inferred from file names), taken from a patient given nivolumab and ipilimumab in sequence. The CDR3 here is CASSPGQGRQPQHF. In DNA, the CDR3 is TGTGCCAGCAGCCCGGGACAGGGAAGACAGCCCCAGCATTTT.